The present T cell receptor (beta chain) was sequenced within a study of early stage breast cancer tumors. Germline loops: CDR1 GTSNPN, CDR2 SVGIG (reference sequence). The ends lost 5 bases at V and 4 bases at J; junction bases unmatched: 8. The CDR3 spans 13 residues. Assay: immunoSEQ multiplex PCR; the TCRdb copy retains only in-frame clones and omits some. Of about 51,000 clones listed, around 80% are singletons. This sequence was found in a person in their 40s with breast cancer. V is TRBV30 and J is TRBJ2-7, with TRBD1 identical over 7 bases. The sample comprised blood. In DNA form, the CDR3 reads TGTGCCTGGGAACAGGGGTCGGGTTACGAGCAGTACTTC. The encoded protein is CAWEQGSGYEQYF.